This T cell receptor (beta chain) was retrieved from a study of blood T cell repertoires in COVID-19. Study-wide context: Researchers got acute and convalescent COVID-19 samples from the United States, Italy and Spain.

Between the trimmed V and J ends, which lost 8 bases and 9 bases, there was a span of 14 bases. CDR3 size: 13 residues. The participants were between about 18 and 90 years old and came from about two dozen US areas. Recovery among Cohort 3 donors was established by two negative PCRs, clearance, or symptom resolution. Measured with immunoSEQ multiplex PCR; TCRdb has only the in-frame clones, and not every one. The sample shows under 300,000 clones, roughly nine tenths of them seen only once. What was sequenced was PBMCs or T cells enriched from blood (not recorded which). The chain employs TRBV12-3 or TRBV12-4 and TRBJ1-6; D unresolved. The receptor was derived from a woman in her fifties or sixties who had recovered from COVID-19. In DNA form, the CDR3 reads TGTGCCAGCCAACAGAGGGCGTTTTCACCCCTCCACTTT. Protein sequence: CASQQRAFSPLHF.